This TCR beta chain was sequenced for a study of human T cells and chemical hapten exposure. Time point defined: pre-sensitization, week 0. Treatment given: therapeutic diphenylcyclopropenone sensitization with weekly scalp DPC. The study drew its donors from alopecia patients who were 18 to 70 years old and suitable for DPC. CDR1 and CDR2 (germline): DFQATT, SNEGSKA (reference sequence). CDR3 length: 12 residues. V lost 6 bases to trimming and J lost 3 bases, with 10 bases between them. TCRdb called the RACE reads again in MiXCR, with one record for every CDR3 protein. The table includes under 300,000 distinct CDR3 sequences, around 9.3% detected once.

The sequence was collected from a woman in her forties with alopecia areata. Some clones in this sample may be carry-over from other donors' samples. This material consisted of whole blood, taken in connection with sensitization to the hapten diphenylcyclopropenone (DPC). V usage is TRBV20-1 and J usage is TRBJ2-3; no definite D call. The CDR3 coding sequence is TGCAGTGCCAGGAAAGTTACAGATACGCAGTATTTT. Protein: CSARKVTDTQYF.